The present T cell receptor (beta chain) was sequenced within a study of cytomegalovirus exposure and HLA in healthy donors. Points on this clone: Its antigen is still unknown.

Sequencing used immunoSEQ multiplex PCR; TCRdb keeps in-frame clones, though not all of them. Of approximately 76,000 clones listed, roughly 94% are singletons. Whole-study findings and limits: Cytomegalovirus-associated status was assigned to roughly 160 TCR beta chains. Later, an analysis found that TCR clusters from the first cohort tended to co-occur in the roughly 110 validation repertoires. Generally TCR sequences proved uncommon, though certain public TCRs appeared in numerous donors.

The validation cohort, a group of 130 or so subjects, included the donors and was separate from the roughly 670-subject first cohort. Germline CDR1 and CDR2: MDHEN and SYDVKM. The V and J ends lost 0 bases and 2 bases, in that order; junction bases with no gene match: 7. The CDR3 has 17 residues. The material sequenced was PBMCs. This chain joins TRBV28 and TRBJ1-5, with 7 nucleotides matching TRBD1. The TCR was taken from a woman younger than 30 in good health and CMV-seropositive. The CDR3 reads CASSLWQGVTGNQPQHF. The CDR3 DNA follows: TGTGCCAGCAGTTTATGGCAGGGGGTGACAGGCAATCAGCCCCAGCATTTT.